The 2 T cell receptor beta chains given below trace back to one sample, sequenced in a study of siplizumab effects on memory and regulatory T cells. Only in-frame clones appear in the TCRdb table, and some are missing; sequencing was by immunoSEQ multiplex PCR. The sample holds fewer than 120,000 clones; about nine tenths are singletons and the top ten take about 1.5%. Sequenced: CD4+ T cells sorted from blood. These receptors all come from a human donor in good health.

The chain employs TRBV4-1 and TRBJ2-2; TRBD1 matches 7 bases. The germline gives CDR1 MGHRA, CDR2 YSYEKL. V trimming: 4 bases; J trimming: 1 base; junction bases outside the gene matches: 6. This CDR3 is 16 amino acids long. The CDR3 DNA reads TGCGCCAGCAGCCGAACCGGGACAGTGAACACCGGGGAGCTGTTTTTT. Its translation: CASSRTGTVNTGELFF.

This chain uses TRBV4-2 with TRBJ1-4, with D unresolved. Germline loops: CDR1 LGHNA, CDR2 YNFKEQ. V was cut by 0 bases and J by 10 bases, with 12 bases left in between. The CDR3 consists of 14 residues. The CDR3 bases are TGTGCCAGCAGCCAAGATACGACCTTTCGAAAACTGTTTTTT. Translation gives CASSQDTTFRKLFF.